This record covers a single T cell receptor (beta chain). Its specificity is not known. The junction and the germline gene differ at one end; a read error may be behind it. Profiling relied on immunoSEQ multiplex PCR, and the TCRdb table lists in-frame clones only, not all of them. Altogether about 94,000 clones are present, roughly 93% being singletons, with the ten largest covering 0.46%. CD4+CD25+CD127- Tregs, CD4+CD25- non-Tregs, CD4 and CD8 cells were sorted. The source of the sample is a study of Tregs in tolerant kidney transplant recipients. Study as a whole: Related graft donors supplied nonmyeloablative bone marrow transplants, and mixed chimerism was transient.

Looked up from germline, CDR1 is SEHNR and CDR2 is FQNEAQ (reference sequence). There are 15 residues in the CDR3. General study points: Findings come from small patient numbers and require larger validation. Tregs expanded with activated donor B cells seemed most donor-specific.

Sequenced material: CD4+ T cells from blood, taken before the transplant. The rearrangement links TRBV7-9 to TRBJ1-6; D perhaps matches TRBD1 (5 bases). This TCR came from a human donor who received a combined kidney and bone marrow transplant. Here the CDR3 reads CASSLDSQGNSPLHF. In nucleotides, the CDR3 is TGTGCCAGCAGCTTAGATTCCCAGGGAAATTCCCCCCTCCACTTT.